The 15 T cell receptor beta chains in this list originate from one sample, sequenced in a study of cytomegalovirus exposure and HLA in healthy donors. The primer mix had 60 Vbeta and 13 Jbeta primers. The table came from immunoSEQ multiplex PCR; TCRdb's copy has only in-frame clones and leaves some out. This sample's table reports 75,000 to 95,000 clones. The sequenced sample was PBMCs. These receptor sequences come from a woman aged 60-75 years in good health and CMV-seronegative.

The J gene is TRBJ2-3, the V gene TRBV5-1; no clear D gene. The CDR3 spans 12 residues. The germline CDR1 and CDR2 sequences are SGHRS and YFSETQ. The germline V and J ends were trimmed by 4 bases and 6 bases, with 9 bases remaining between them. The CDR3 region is CASSLPQDTQYF. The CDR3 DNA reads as TGCGCCAGCAGCCTCCCCCAGGATACGCAGTATTTT.

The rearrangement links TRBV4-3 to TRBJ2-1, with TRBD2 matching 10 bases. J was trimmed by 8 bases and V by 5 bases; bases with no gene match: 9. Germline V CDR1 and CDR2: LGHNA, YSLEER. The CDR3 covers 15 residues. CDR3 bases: TGCGCCAGCAGCTTGTCTAGCGGGAGCCAATATGAGCAGTTCTTC. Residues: CASSLSSGSQYEQFF.

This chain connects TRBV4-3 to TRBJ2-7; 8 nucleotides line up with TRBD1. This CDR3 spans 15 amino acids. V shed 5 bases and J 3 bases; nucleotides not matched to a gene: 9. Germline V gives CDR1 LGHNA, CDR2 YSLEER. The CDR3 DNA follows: TGCGCCAGCAGCGGAGGGACAGGCTTCCTCTACGAGCAGTACTTC. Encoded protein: CASSGGTGFLYEQYF.

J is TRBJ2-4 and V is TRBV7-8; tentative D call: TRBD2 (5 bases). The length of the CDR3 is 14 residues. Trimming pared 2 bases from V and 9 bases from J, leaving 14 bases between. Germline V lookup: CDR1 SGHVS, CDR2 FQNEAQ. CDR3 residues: CASSLTRTEGIQYF. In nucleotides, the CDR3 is TGTGCCAGCAGCTTAACCCGGACTGAGGGCATTCAGTACTTC.

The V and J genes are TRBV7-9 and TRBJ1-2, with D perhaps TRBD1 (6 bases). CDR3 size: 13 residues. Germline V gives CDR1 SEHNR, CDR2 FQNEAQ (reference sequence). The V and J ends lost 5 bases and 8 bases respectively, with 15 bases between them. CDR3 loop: CASSPGEYRGYTF. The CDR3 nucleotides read TGTGCCAGCAGCCCAGGGGAGTACCGGGGCTACACCTTC.

In nucleotides, the CDR3 is TGTGCCAGCAGCCCACTAGGGGGCGGAGCCGGCACTGAAGCTTTCTTT. Translated, it gives CASSPLGGGAGTEAFF. The chain joins TRBV5-6 to TRBJ1-1; 7 bases are shared with TRBD1. The CDR3 contains 16 residues. Germline V gene data show CDR1 as SGHDT and CDR2 as YYEEEE. V was pared by 4 bases and J by 4 bases, with 13 bases of the junction left unmatched.

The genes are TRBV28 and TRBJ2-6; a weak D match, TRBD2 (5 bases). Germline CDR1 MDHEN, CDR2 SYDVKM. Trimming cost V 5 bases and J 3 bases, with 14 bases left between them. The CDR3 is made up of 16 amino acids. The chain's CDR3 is CASSAQVAGGANVLTF. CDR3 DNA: TGTGCCAGCAGTGCCCAGGTGGCGGGTGGGGCCAACGTCCTGACTTTC.

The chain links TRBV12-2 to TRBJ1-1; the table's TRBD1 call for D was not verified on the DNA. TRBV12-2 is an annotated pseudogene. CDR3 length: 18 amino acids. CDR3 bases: TGTGCAAGTCGCTTACCTCCGGCCAGGGATCCCGATGACACTGAAGCTTTCTTT. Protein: CASRLPPARDPDDTEAFF.

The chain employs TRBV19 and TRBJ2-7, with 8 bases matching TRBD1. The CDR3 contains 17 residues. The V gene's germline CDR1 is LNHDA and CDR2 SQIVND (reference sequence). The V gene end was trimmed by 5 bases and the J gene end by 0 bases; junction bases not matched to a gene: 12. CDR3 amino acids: CASSARTGPRSSYEQYF. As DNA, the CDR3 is TGTGCCAGTAGTGCTCGGACAGGGCCCAGGAGCTCCTACGAGCAGTACTTC.

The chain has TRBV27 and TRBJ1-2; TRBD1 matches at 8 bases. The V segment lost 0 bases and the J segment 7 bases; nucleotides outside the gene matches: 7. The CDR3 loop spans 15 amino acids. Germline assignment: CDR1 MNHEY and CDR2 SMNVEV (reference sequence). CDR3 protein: CASSLSSGQGGGYTF. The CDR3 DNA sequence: TGTGCCAGCAGTTTATCGTCCGGACAGGGTGGTGGCTACACCTTC.

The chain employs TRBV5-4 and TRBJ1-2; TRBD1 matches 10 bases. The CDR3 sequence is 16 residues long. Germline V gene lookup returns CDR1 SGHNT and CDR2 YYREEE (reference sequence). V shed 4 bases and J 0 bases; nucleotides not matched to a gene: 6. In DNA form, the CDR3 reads TGTGCCAGCAGCCCGGGACAGGGGACTTCTAACTATGGCTACACCTTC. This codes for CASSPGQGTSNYGYTF.

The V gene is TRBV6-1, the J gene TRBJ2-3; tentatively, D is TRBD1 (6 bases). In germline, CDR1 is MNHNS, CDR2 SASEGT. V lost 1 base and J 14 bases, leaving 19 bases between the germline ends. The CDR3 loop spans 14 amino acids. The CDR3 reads CASSEVTYRGHPYF. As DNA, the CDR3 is TGTGCCAGCAGTGAAGTGACTTATCGGGGACACCCGTATTTT.

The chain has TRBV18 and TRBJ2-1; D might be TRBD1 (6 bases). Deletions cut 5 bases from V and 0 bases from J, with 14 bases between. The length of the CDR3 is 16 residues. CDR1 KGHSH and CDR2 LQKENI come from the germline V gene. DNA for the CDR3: TGTGCCAGCTCATCATTCGGGACAAACTCCTACAATGAGCAGTTCTTC. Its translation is CASSSFGTNSYNEQFF.

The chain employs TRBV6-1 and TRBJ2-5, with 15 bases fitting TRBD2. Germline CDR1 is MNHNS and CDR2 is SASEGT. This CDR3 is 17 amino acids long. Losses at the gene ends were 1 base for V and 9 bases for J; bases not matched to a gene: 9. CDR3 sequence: CASSEGARTSGRGAQYF. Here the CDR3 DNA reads TGTGCCAGCAGTGAAGGGGCACGGACTAGCGGGAGGGGGGCCCAGTACTTC.

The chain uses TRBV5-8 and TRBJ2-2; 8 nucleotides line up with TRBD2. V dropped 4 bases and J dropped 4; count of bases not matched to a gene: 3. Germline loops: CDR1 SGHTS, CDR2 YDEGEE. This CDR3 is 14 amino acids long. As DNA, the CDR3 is TGTGCCAGCAGCCCGACTAGCGTCACCGGGGAGCTGTTTTTT. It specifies CASSPTSVTGELFF.